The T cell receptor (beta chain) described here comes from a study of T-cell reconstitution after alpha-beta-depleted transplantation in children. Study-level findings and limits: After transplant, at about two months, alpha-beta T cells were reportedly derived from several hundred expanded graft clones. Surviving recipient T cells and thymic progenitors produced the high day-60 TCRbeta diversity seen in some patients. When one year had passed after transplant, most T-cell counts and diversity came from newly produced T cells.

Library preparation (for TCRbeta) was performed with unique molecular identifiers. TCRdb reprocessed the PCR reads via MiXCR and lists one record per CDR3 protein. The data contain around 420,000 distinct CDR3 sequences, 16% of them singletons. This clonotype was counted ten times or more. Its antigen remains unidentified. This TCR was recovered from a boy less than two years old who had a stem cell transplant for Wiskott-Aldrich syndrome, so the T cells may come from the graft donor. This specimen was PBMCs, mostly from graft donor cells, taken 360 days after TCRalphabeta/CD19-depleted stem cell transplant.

The CDR3 DNA is TGCGCCAGCAGCCAAGAAATGAGTAGCTCCTACGAGCAGTACTTC. As protein: CASSQEMSSSYEQYF. V is TRBV4-3 and J is TRBJ2-7; D is unresolved. V lost 0 bases to trimming and J lost 0 bases, with 9 bases between them. CDR1 and CDR2 from the germline V gene are LGHNA and YSLEER. The CDR3 is 15 residues long.